This record looks at one TCR beta chain sequence and its context. It lacks a known antigen. The input lacks base qualities; no much larger clone sits a single base away. The data belong to a study of blood T cell repertoires in COVID-19 (dated by TCRdb to between 2020 and 2021). Regarding the research as a whole: Samples covering the acute and convalescent phases of COVID-19 were provided by collaborators in the United States, Italy and Spain. The material from the prospective study consisted of cDNA or gDNA derived from T cells, B-cell-depleted T cells, or PBMCs. Deeply sampled blood TCRbeta repertoires from subjects exposed to, actively infected with, or recovered from COVID-19 were included in the dataset. The repertoires were released in a freely available public database meant as a resource for research on the immune response to SARS-CoV-2. Samples were obtained from the ongoing ImmuneRACE study (first 160 participants) and from over 1,000 subjects provided by 6 global collaborators. A de-identified subject ID, COVID-19 status, age in years and sex were almost always included in the sample metadata. Where available, HLA class I and class II types were obtained from metadata supplied by the sample provider rather than from assay-based typing. Findings and caveats that apply to the study as a whole: The quantity of clinical and demographic metadata differed by source and by participant and was supplied without curation.

Trimming accounts for 0 bases at V and 6 bases at J, while the number of junction bases matched to no gene is 6. The CDR3 covers 15 residues, taking in both the cysteine and the phenylalanine. Only the CDR3 DNA stays, 45 bases, in frame from base 1. CDR1 and CDR2 are read off the germline V gene as SGHRS and YFSETQ. TCRbeta CDR3 regions were amplified from genomic DNA using the immunoSEQ Assay, a bias-controlled multiplex PCR. As for the authors' bioinformatics: The number of nucleated cells in each sample was estimated by amplification of reference gene primers within the assay. To quantify the absolute abundance of each unique TCRbeta CDR3 rearrangement, sequence reads were collapsed and filtered. For each sample, productive Simpson clonality was calculated as the square root of Simpson's diversity index over productive rearrangements. TCRdb mirrors the immuneACCESS table, restricted to in-frame sequences. Some clones are absent from its copies; in checked studies, under half trace to an unresolved V gene, and the reason for the others is unknown. For V, J and clone size, that table is used; D and trimming come from the DNA. The sample includes 350,000 to 400,000 clones, with 90% observed a single time. Around 6.3% of the sample goes to the ten largest clones.

Whole blood was collected in K2EDTA tubes by collaborating institutions according to the institutions' own protocols. For TCRbeta analysis, collaborators shipped samples in one of three forms: frozen whole blood, isolated PBMCs, or DNA extracted from either of those sample types. The source material was peripheral blood. The origin of this receptor is a man between 18 and 35 years old with active or convalescent COVID-19. Recombination linked TRBV5-1 to TRBJ2-1, with 7 central nucleotides matching TRBD1. The sequenced DNA: TGCGCCAGCAGCTTGGAGGGGGCGAGGGGCAATGAGCAGTTCTTC. This is translated as CASSLEGARGNEQFF.